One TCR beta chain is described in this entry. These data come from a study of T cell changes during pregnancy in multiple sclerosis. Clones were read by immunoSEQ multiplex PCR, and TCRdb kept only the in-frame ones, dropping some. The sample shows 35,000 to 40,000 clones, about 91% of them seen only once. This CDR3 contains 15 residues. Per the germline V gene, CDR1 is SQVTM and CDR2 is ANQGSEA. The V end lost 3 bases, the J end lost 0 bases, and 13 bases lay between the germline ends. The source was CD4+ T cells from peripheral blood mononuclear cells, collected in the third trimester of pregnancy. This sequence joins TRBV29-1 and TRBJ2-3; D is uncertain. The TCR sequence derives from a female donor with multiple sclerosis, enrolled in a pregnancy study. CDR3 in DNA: TGCAGCGTTGAGAAAAACACGCTGAGCACAGATACGCAGTATTTT. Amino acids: CSVEKNTLSTDTQYF.